This T cell receptor beta chain was profiled in a study of cytomegalovirus exposure and HLA in healthy donors. Primers included in the PCR were 60 Vbeta and 13 Jbeta primers. Data came from immunoSEQ multiplex PCR; TCRdb stores just in-frame clones and leaves some out. Found here are some 130,000 clones; the top ten clones hold approximately 1.8%. Study observations and caveats: CMV serostatus was the sole immune exposure information available. Overall, approximately 180 TCR beta chains were annotated as cytomegalovirus-associated. Most TCRs appeared rarely, but some public TCRs recurred in many donors.

V shed 3 bases and J shed 3 bases, with 15 bases lying between them. Germline V gene sequence: CDR1 LGHNA, CDR2 YSLEER. The CDR3 has 15 amino acids. With regard to this clone: Its cognate antigen is unknown.

The TCR was taken from a man aged 18-30 years in good health and CMV-seronegative. This rearrangement joins TRBV4-3 to TRBJ2-7; a weak D match, TRBD1 (5 bases). The sequenced sample consisted of PBMCs. CDR3 amino acids: CASSQSQGSSYEQYF. The CDR3 DNA reads as TGCGCCAGCAGCCAGTCCCAGGGATCAAGCTACGAGCAGTACTTC.